The 10 T cell receptor beta chains reported below all come from one sample, sequenced in a study of T cell responses to AZD1222 COVID-19 vaccine. The method was immunoSEQ multiplex PCR; TCRdb's version includes in-frame clones alone and lacks a portion of them. Here the sample spans 140,000 to 150,000 clones, about nine tenths being singletons. Here the sequenced sample was peripheral blood, taken on day 0 of AZD1222 vaccination. Receptors were obtained from an adult in good health.

The chain links TRBV6-5 to TRBJ1-5; tentatively, D is TRBD1 (5 bases). Per germline, CDR1 MNHEY and CDR2 SVGAGI. The CDR3 length is 14 residues. V gave up 2 bases and J gave up 6 bases, with 11 bases separating them. The DNA for the CDR3 is TGTGCCAGCAGTTACGGGGGGGAAGGTCAGCCCCAGCATTTT. Its translation is CASSYGGEGQPQHF.

In this sample, this clone turned up once. The CDR3 DNA follows: TGTGCCAGCACACGGGGTGCTGAAGCTTTCTTT. It codes for CASTRGAEAFF. This chain connects TRBV7-6 to TRBJ1-1, with D unclear. V shed 7 bases and J shed 6 bases, with 9 bases lying between them. CDR3 length: 11 amino acids. Germline CDR1 and CDR2: SGHVS and FNYEAQ.

Only a few counts were recorded for this clone. The gene calls are TRBV6-5 and TRBJ1-2, with a possible D match to TRBD1 (5 bases). Trimming took off 7 bases at V and 3 bases at J, with 9 bases between the two ends. The CDR3 has 12 residues. Germline assignment: CDR1 MNHEY and CDR2 SVGAGI. The CDR3 region is CASTPGHYGYTF. DNA for the CDR3: TGTGCCAGCACCCCGGGACACTATGGCTACACCTTC.

In DNA, the CDR3 is TGTGCCAGCAGTCGACTAGCGGGGAGCTCCTACGAGCAGTACTTC. Amino acids: CASSRLAGSSYEQYF. The chain links TRBV6-2 or TRBV6-3 to TRBJ2-7; 11 bases are shared with TRBD2. Trimming at V came to 5 bases and at J to 0 bases, leaving 3 bases not matched to a gene. This CDR3 spans 15 amino acids. The germline gives CDR1 MNHEY, CDR2 SVGEGT.

In DNA form, the CDR3 reads TGTGCCAGCAGCCATTTGGGACCCGGGGAGCTGTTTTTT. It specifies CASSHLGPGELFF. V usage is TRBV3-1 (or the pseudogene TRBV3-2) and J usage is TRBJ2-2; D is possibly TRBD1 or TRBD2 (5 bases each). V was clipped by 3 bases and J by 6 bases, with 8 bases between them. The CDR3 runs to 13 residues. From germline, CDR1 is LGHDT and CDR2 YNNKEL (reference sequence).

The chain employs TRBV27 and TRBJ1-2, with D tentatively TRBD1 (6 bases). Trimming took 6 bases from V and 0 from J, leaving 8 bases between them. Germline lookup yields CDR1 MNHEY and CDR2 SMNVEV (reference sequence). CDR3 length: 13 amino acids. For the CDR3, the DNA is TGTGCCAGCAGGGACAGCGCTAACTATGGCTACACCTTC. It codes for CASRDSANYGYTF.

This clone ranks as medium-sized. The chain carries TRBV29-1 and TRBJ2-7, with D possibly matching TRBD2 (6 bases). CDR1 is SQVTM, CDR2 ANQGSEA, per germline. This CDR3 contains 12 residues. With 7 bases removed from V and 4 bases from J, the gap between germline ends came to 14 bases. The CDR3 reads CSAVEGWYEQYF. DNA for the CDR3: TGCAGCGCCGTGGAGGGATGGTACGAGCAGTACTTC.

This clone was observed once. The chain has TRBV2 and TRBJ1-2, with 12 bases identical to TRBD1. Germline V gene data show CDR1 as SNHLY and CDR2 as FYNNEI. CDR3 length equals 15 residues. The junction had 7 bases not matched to a gene; V was cut back by 4 bases and J by 7 bases. The CDR3 DNA reads as TGTGCCAGCAGTGCCCGGGACAGGGGGCTTAGTGGCTACACCTTC. It specifies CASSARDRGLSGYTF.

The chain has TRBV6-5 and TRBJ1-4, with 8 bases that match TRBD1. The CDR3 is 14 residues long. Trimming at V came to 5 bases and at J to 8 bases, leaving 7 bases not matched to a gene. Looked up from germline, CDR1 is MNHEY and CDR2 is SVGAGI. The CDR3 spells CASSRGTGIEKLFF. The CDR3 DNA sequence: TGTGCCAGCAGTCGGGGGACAGGCATCGAAAAACTGTTTTTT.

The chain is built from TRBV6-5 and TRBJ1-2; D may be TRBD1 (6 bases). The CDR3 spans 15 residues. The V end lost 8 bases, the J end lost 2 bases, and 18 bases lay between the germline ends. Germline-derived CDR1 and CDR2 are MNHEY and SVGAGI. The CDR3 DNA reads as TGTGCCAGCCGATTAGTGACAGGTGAAAACTATGGCTACACCTTC. Amino acid sequence: CASRLVTGENYGYTF.